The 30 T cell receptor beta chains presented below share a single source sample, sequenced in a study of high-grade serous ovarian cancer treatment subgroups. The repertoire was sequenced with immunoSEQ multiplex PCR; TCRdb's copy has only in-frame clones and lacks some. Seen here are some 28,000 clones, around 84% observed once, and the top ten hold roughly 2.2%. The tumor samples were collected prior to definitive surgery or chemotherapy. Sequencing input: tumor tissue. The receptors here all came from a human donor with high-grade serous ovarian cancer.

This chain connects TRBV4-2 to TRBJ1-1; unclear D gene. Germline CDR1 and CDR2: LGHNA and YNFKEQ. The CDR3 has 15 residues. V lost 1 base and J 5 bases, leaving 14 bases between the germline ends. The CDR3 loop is CASSQAPEGRTEAFF. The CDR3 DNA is TGTGCCAGCAGCCAAGCGCCCGAGGGTCGGACTGAAGCTTTCTTT.

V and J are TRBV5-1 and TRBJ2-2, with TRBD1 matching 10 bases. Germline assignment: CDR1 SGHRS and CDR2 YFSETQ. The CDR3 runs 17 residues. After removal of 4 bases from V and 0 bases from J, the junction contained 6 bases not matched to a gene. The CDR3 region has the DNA TGCGCCAGCAGCCTACACGGACAGGGGGCGAACACCGGGGAGCTGTTTTTT. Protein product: CASSLHGQGANTGELFF.

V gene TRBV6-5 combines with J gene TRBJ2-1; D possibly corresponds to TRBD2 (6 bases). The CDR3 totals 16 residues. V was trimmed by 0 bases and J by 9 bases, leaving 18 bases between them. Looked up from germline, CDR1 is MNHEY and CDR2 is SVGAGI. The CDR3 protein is CASSYSRDFKTREQFF. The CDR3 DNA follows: TGTGCCAGCAGTTACTCCCGGGACTTCAAAACGCGTGAGCAGTTCTTC.

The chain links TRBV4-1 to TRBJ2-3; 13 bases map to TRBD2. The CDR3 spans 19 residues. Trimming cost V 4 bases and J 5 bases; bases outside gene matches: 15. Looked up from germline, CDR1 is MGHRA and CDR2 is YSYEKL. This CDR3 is CASSLTGLAGEGDKDTQYF. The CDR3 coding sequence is TGCGCCAGCAGCCTAACAGGACTAGCGGGAGAGGGAGATAAAGATACGCAGTATTTT.

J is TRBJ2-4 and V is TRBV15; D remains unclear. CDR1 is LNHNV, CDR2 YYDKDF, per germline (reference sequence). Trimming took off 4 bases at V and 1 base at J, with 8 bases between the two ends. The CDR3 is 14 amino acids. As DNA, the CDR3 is TGTGCCACCAGCACAGGTGACGCCAAAAACATTCAGTACTTC. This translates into CATSTGDAKNIQYF. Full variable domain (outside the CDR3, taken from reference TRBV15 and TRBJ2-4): DAMVIQNPRYQVTQFGKPVTLSCSQTLNHNVMYWYQQKSSQAPKLLFHYYDKDFNNEADTPDNFQSRRPNTSFCFLDIRSPGLGDTAMYLCATSTGDAKNIQYFGAGTRLSVL.

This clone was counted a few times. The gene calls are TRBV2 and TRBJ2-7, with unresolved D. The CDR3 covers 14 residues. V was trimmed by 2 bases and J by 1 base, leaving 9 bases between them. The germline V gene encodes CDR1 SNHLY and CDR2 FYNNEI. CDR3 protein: CASSEQKWSYEQYF. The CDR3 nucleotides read TGTGCCAGCAGTGAACAAAAGTGGTCCTACGAGCAGTACTTC.

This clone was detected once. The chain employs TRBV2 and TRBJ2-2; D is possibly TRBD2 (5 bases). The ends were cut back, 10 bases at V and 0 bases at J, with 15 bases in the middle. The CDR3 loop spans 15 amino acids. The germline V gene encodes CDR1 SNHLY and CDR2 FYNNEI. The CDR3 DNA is TGTGCCACCCAGAGAGGGCGACCGAACACCGGGGAGCTGTTTTTT. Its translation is CATQRGRPNTGELFF.

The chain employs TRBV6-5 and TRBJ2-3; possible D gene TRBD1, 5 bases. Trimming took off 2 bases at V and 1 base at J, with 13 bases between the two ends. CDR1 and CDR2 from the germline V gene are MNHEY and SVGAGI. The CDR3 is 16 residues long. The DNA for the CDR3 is TGTGCCAGCAGTTACCCCGGTGGGGCCGGCACAGATACGCAGTATTTT. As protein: CASSYPGGAGTDTQYF.

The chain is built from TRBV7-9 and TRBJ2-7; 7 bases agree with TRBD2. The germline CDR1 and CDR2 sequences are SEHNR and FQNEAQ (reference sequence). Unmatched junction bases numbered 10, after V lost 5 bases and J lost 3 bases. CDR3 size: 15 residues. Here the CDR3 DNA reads TGTGCCAGCAGCCCGTCGGGAGGTCCTTACTACGAGCAGTACTTC. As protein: CASSPSGGPYYEQYF.

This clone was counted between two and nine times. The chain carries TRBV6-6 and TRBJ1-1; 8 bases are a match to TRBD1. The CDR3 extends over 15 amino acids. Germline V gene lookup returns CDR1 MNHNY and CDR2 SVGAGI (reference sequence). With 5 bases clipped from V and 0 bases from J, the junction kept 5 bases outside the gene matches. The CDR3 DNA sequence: TGTGCCAGCAGTCTGGACAGGGAGGTGAACACTGAAGCTTTCTTT. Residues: CASSLDREVNTEAFF.

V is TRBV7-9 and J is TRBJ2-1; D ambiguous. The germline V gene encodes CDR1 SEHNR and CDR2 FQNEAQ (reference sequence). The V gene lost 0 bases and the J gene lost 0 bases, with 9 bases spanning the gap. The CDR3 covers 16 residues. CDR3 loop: CASSLAFAASYNEQFF. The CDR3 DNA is TGTGCCAGCAGCTTAGCGTTCGCGGCCTCCTACAATGAGCAGTTCTTC.

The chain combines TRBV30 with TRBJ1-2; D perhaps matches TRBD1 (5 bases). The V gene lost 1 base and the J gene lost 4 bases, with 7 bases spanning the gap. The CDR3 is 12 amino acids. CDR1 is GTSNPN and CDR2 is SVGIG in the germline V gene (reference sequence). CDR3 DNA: TGTGCCTGGAGTGAAACAGGCTATGGCTACACCTTC. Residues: CAWSETGYGYTF.

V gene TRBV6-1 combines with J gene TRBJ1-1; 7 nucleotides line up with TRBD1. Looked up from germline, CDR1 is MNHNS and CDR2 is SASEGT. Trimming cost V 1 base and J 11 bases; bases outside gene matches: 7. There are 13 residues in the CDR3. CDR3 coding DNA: TGTGCCAGCAGTGAAGATGTGACAGGGACGGCTTTCTTT. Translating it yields CASSEDVTGTAFF.

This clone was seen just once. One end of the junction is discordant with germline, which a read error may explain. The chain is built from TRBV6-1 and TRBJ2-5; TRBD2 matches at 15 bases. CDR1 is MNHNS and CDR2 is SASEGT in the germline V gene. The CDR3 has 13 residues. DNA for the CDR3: TGTGCCAGCAGCCCGGGGACTAGCGGGAGGCCTGACTTC. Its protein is CASSPGTSGRPDF.

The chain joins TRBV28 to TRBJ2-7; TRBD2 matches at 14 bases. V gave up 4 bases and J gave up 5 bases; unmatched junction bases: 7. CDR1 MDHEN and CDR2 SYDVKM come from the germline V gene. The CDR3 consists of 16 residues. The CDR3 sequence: CASSSAGLAGGDEQYF. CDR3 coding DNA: TGTGCCAGCAGTTCCGCCGGACTAGCGGGAGGCGACGAGCAGTACTTC.

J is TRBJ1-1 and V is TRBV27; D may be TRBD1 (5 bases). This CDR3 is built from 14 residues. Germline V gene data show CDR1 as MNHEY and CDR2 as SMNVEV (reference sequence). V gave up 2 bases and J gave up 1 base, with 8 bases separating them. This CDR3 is CASSLGRGNTEAFF. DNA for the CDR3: TGTGCCAGCAGTTTAGGAAGGGGGAACACTGAAGCTTTCTTT.

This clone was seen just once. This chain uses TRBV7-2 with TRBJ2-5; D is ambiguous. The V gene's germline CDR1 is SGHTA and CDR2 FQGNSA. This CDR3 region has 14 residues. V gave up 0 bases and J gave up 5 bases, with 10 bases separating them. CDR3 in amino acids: CASSLARGDETQYF. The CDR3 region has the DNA TGTGCCAGCAGCTTAGCCAGAGGAGATGAGACCCAGTACTTC.

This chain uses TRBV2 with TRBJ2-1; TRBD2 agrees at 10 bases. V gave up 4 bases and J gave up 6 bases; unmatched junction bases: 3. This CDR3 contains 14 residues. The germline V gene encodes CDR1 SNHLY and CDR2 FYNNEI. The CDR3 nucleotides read TGTGCCAGCAGTGGCCTAGCGGGAGTCAATGAGCAGTTCTTC. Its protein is CASSGLAGVNEQFF.

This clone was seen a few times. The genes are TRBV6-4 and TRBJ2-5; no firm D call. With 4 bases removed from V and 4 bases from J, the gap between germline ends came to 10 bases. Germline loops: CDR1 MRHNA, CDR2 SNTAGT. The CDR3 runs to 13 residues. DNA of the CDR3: TGTGCCAGCAGTGGCGAAATCGGAGAGACCCAGTACTTC. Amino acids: CASSGEIGETQYF.

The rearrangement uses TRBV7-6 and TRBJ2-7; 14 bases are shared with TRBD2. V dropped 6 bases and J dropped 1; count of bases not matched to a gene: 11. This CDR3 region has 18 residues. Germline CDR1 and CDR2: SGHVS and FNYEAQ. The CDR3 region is CASRPGGTSGRGSYEQYF. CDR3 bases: TGTGCCAGCAGACCCGGCGGGACTAGCGGGAGAGGGTCCTACGAGCAGTACTTC. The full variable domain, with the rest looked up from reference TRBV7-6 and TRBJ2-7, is GAGVSQSPRYKVTKRGQDVALRCDPISGHVSLYWYRQALGQGPEFLTYFNYEAQQDKSGLPNDRFSAERPEGSISTLTIQRTEQRDSAMYRCASRPGGTSGRGSYEQYFGPGTRLTVT.

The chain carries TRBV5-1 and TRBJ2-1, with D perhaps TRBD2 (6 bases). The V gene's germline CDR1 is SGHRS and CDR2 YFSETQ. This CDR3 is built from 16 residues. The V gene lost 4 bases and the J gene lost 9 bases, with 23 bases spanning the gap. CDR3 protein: CASSARLVSPQGEQFF. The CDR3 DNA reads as TGCGCCAGCAGCGCACGACTAGTATCCCCCCAAGGTGAGCAGTTCTTC.

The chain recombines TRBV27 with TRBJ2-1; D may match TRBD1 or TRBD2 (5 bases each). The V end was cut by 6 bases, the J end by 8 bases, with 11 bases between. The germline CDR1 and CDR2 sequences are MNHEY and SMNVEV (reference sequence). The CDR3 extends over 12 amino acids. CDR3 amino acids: CASRGRGYEQFF. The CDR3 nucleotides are TGTGCCAGCAGGGGACGGGGCTATGAGCAGTTCTTC.

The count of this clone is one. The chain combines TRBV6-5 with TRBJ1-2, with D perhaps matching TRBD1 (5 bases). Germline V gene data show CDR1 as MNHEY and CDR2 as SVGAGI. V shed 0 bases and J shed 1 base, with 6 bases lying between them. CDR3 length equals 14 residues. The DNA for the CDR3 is TGTGCCAGCAGTTACTCGCAGGGTAACTATGGCTACACCTTC. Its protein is CASSYSQGNYGYTF.

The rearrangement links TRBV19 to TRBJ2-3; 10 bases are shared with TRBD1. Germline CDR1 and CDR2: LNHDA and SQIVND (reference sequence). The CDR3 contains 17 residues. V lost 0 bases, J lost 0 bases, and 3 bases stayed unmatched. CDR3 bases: TGTGCCAGTAGTATAGACTGGACAGGGGGTAGCACAGATACGCAGTATTTT. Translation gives CASSIDWTGGSTDTQYF.

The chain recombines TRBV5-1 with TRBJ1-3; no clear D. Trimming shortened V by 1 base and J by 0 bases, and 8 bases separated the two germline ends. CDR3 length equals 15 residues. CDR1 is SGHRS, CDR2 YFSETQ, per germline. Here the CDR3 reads CASSLSQVSGNTIYF. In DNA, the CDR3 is TGCGCCAGCAGCTTGTCCCAGGTCTCTGGAAACACCATATATTTT.

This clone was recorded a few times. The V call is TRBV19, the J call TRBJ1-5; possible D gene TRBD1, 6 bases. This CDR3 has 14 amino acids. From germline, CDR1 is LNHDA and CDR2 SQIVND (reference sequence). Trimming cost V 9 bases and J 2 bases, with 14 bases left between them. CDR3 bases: TGTGCCAGCACCGACAGGAGGGGCAATCAGCCCCAGCATTTT. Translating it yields CASTDRRGNQPQHF. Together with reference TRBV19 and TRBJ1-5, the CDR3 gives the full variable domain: DGGITQSPKYLFRKEGQNVTLSCEQNLNHDAMYWYRQDPGQGLRLIYYSQIVNDFQKGDIAEGYSVSREKKESFPLTVTSAQKNPTAFYLCASTDRRGNQPQHFGDGTRLSIL.

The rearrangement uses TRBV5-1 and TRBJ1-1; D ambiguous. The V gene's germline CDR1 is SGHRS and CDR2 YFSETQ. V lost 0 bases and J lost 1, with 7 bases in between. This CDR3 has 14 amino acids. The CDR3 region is CASSLARSNTEAFF. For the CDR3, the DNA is TGCGCCAGCAGCTTGGCCCGTTCGAACACTGAAGCTTTCTTT.

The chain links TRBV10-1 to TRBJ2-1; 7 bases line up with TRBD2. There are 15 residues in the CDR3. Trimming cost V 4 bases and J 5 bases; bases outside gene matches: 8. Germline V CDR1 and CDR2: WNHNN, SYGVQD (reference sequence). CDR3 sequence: CASSAIGTTHNEQFF. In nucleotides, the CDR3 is TGCGCCAGCAGTGCGATCGGGACTACACACAATGAGCAGTTCTTC.

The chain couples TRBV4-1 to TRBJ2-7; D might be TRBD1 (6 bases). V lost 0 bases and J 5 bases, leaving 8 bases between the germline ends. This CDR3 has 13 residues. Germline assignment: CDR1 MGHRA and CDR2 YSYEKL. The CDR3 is CASSQDQGNEQYF. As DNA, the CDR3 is TGCGCCAGCAGCCAAGATCAGGGGAACGAGCAGTACTTC.

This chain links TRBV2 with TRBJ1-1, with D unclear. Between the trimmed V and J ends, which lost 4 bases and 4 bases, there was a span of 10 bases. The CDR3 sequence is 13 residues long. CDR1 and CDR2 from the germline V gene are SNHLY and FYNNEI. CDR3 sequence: CASSVQVRTEAFF. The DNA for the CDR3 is TGTGCCAGCAGTGTCCAGGTACGCACTGAAGCTTTCTTT.